The present entry profiles one TCR beta chain with its context. The data originate from a study of sequential checkpoint blockade in melanoma. Overall study context: Randomization was 1:1 between first-line nivolumab→ipilimumab and ipilimumab→nivolumab. Maintenance nivolumab came after either treatment sequence.

The method was immunoSEQ multiplex PCR; TCRdb's version includes in-frame clones alone and lacks a portion of them. Of over 5,000 clones in the sample, about 85% are singletons; the top ten hold 7% to 9%. The J segment lost 3 bases and the V segment lost 1 base, leaving 1 base of the junction unmatched. The CDR3 has 14 residues. CDR1 SGHNT and CDR2 YYREEE come from the germline V gene (reference sequence). This sample's treatment: randomized to nivolumab then ipilimumab (arm A) or the reverse (arm B). PBMC sorting kept live CD3+CD8+ cells without CD19 or CD56. The clonotype comes from a human donor with melanoma. The chain employs TRBV5-4 and TRBJ2-1; 7 bases are a match to TRBD2. This specimen was CD8+ T cells sorted from blood (inferred from file names), taken from a patient given nivolumab and ipilimumab in sequence. CDR3 amino acids: CASSLTSDYNEQFF. CDR3 sequence (DNA): TGTGCCAGCAGCTTGACTAGCGACTACAATGAGCAGTTCTTC.